This TCR beta chain originates from a study of PD-1 blockade in mismatch repair-deficient tumors. For the study at large: Patients had eleven to twelve mismatch repair-deficient cancer types, all previously treated and progressing. Study-wide results and limits: Tumor-resident clones, often undetectable pretreatment in blood, expanded then contracted after pembrolizumab.

Every patient had mismatch repair deficiency by PCR or immunohistochemistry. TCR sequencing covered a few patients who responded to pembrolizumab. Germline loops: CDR1 MNHEY, CDR2 SVGAGI. V was clipped by 7 bases and J by 4 bases; unmatched bases: 7. This CDR3 region has 14 residues. Some clones are missing from TCRdb's copy, which holds only in-frame ones; the method was immunoSEQ multiplex PCR. Among more than 85,000 clones listed, roughly four fifths were seen once. With respect to this clone: Its specificity is not known.

This chain joins TRBV6-5 and TRBJ2-3; 8 bases fit TRBD2. This receptor was obtained from an adult with mismatch repair-deficient cancer. This specimen was peripheral blood, taken less than 37 weeks after starting pembrolizumab. The CDR3 loop is CASTRSGGADTQYF. CDR3 nucleotide sequence: TGTGCCAGCACCCGATCGGGGGGGGCAGATACGCAGTATTTT.